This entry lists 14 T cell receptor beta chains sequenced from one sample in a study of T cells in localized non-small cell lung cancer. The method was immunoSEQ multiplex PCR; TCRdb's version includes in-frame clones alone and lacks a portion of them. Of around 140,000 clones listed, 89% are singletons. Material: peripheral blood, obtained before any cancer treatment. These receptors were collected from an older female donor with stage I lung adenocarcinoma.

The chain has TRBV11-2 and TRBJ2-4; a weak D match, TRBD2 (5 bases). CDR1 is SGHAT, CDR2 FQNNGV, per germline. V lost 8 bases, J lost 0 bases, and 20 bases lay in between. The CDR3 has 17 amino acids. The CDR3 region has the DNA TGTGCCAGCGCTGAACCTGAGGGTTTGGGAGCCAAAAACATTCAGTACTTC. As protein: CASAEPEGLGAKNIQYF.

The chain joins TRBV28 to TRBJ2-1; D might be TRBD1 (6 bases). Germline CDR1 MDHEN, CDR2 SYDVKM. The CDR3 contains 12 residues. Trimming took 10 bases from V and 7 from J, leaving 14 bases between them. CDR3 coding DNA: TGTGCCACAACAGAGGGACATAATGAGCAGTTCTTC. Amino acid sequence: CATTEGHNEQFF.

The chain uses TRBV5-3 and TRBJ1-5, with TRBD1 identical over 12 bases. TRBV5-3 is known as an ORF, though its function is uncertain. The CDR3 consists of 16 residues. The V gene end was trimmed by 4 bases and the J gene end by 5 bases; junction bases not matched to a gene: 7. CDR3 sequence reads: CARSPRDRGRDQPQHF. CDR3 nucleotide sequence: TGTGCCAGAAGCCCAAGGGACAGGGGGCGCGATCAGCCCCAGCATTTT.

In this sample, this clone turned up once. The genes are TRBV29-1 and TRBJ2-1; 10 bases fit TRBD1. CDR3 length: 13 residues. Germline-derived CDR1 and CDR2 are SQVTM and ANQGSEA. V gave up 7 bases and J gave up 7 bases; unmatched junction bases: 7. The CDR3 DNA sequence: TGCAGCGCCGGGGACAGGGGAGGGAATGAGCAGTTCTTC. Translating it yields CSAGDRGGNEQFF.

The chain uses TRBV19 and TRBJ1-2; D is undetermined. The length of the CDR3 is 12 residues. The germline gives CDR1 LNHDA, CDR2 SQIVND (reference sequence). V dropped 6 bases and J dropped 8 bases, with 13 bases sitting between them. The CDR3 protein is CASRDIPRGYTF. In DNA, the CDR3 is TGTGCCAGTAGAGACATCCCCCGGGGCTACACCTTC.

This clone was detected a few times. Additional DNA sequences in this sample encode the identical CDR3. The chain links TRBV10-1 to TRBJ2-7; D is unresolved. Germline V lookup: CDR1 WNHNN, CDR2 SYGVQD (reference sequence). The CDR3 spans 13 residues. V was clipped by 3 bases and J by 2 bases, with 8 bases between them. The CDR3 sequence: CASSESGPYEQYF. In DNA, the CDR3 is TGCGCCAGCAGTGAATCTGGGCCCTACGAGCAGTACTTC.

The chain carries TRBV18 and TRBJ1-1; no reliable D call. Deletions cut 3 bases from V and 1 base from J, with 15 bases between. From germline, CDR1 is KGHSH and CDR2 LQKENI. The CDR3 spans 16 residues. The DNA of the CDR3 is TGTGCCAGCTCACCCGTAGGTCAGGCCCCGAACACTGAAGCTTTCTTT. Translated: CASSPVGQAPNTEAFF.

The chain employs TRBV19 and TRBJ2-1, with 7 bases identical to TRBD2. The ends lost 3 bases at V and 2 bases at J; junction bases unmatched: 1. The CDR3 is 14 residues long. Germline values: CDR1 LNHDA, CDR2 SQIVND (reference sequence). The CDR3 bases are TGTGCCAGTAGTATGGGGACTACCTACAATGAGCAGTTCTTC. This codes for CASSMGTTYNEQFF.

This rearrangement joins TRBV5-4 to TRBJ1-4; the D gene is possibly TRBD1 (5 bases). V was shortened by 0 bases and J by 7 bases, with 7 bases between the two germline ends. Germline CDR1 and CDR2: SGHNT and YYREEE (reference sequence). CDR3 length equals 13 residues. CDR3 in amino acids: CASSLGGGEKLFF. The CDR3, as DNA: TGTGCCAGCAGCTTGGGGGGGGGTGAAAAACTGTTTTTT.

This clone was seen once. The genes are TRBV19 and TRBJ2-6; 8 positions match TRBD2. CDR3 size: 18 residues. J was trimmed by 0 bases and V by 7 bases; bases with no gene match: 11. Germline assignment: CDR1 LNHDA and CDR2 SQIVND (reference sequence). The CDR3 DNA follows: TGTGCCAGTACGGGGGGGCGAGGTTTGAGCTCTGGGGCCAACGTCCTGACTTTC. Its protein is CASTGGRGLSSGANVLTF.

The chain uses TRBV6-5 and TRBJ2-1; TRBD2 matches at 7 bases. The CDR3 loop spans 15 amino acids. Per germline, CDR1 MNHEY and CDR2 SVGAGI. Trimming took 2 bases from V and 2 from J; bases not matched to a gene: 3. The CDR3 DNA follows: TGTGCCAGCAGTTACGGGACTACCCCCTACAATGAGCAGTTCTTC. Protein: CASSYGTTPYNEQFF.

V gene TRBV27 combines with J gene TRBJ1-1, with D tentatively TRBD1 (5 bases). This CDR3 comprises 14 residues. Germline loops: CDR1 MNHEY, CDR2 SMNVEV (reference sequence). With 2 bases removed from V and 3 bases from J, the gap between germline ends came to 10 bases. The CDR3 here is CASSLGGSHTEAFF. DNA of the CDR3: TGTGCCAGCAGTTTAGGGGGATCCCACACTGAAGCTTTCTTT.

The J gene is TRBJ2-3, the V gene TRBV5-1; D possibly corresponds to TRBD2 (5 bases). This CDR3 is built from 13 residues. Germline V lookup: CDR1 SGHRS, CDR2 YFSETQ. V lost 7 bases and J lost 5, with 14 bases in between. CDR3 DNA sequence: TGCGCCAGCGCGGGCGGAGTGGGAGATACGCAGTATTTT. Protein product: CASAGGVGDTQYF. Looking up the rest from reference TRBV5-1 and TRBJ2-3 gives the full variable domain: KAGVTQTPRYLIKTRGQQVTLSCSPISGHRSVSWYQQTPGQGLQFLFEYFSETQRNKGNFPGRFSGRQFSNSRSEMNVSTLELGDSALYLCASAGGVGDTQYFGPGTRLTVL.

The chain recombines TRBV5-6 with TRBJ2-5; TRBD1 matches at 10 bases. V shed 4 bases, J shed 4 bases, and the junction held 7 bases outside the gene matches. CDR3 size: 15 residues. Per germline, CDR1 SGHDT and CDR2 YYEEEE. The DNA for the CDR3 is TGTGCCAGCAGCCCTAGGACAGGGGGTAGAGAGACCCAGTACTTC. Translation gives CASSPRTGGRETQYF.